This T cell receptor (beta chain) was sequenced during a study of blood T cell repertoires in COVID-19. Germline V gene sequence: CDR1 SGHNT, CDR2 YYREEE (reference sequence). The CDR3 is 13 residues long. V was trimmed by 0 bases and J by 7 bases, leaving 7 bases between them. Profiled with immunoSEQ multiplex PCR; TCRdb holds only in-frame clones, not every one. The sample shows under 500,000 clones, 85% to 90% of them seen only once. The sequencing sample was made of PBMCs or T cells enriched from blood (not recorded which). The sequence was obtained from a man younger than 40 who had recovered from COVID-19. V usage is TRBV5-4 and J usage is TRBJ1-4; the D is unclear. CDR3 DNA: TGTGCCAGCAGCTTGGCGGGGAGTGAAAAACTGTTTTTT. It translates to CASSLAGSEKLFF.